These 7 T cell receptor beta chains share one sample of origin, sequenced in a study of OX40 agonist ivuxolimab in advanced cancers. Libraries were prepared through the immunoSEQ multiplex PCR assay. Drawn from immuneACCESS, this table holds only the in-frame rearrangements with V and J called that TCRdb kept. Clones are partly lost; checked studies trace under half to an unresolved V gene and leave the rest unexplained. In all, the sample holds about 49,000 clones, and roughly three quarters of those were seen once. Of the sample, around 2.5% is held by the ten largest clones. Sequencing used CD4+ or CD8+ T cells sorted from blood, obtained in a trial of the OX40 agonist ivuxolimab. All receptors come from an adult with an advanced solid tumor such as melanoma, head and neck, liver or kidney cancer.

The CDR3 loop is CASSSASSNQPQHF. CDR3 DNA sequence: TGTGCCAGCAGTTCTGCTAGCAGCAATCAGCCCCAGCATTTT. The chain joins TRBV2 to TRBJ1-5; D not certain. The CDR3 has 14 residues. V was shortened by 5 bases and J by 1 base, with 9 bases between the two germline ends. CDR1 is SNHLY, CDR2 FYNNEI, per germline.

The chain combines TRBV4-1 with TRBJ2-5; 10 bases map to TRBD2. This CDR3 is 14 amino acids long. Losses at the gene ends were 4 bases for V and 4 bases for J; bases not matched to a gene: 3. Per germline, CDR1 MGHRA and CDR2 YSYEKL. For the CDR3, the DNA is TGCGCCAGCAGCCGAGCGGGGGGGACAGAGACCCAGTACTTC. Translation: CASSRAGGTETQYF.

The chain has TRBV19 and TRBJ2-7; D is uncertain. Trimming left V 3 bases short and J 0 bases short, with 9 bases between. Per the germline V gene, CDR1 is LNHDA and CDR2 is SQIVND (reference sequence). The CDR3 has 14 amino acids. CDR3 coding DNA: TGTGCCAGTAGTATTTACTCCAGCTCCTACGAGCAGTACTTC. Protein sequence: CASSIYSSSYEQYF.

The rearrangement links TRBV7-2 to TRBJ2-7; D call uncertain. The CDR3 consists of 13 residues. Trimming stripped 5 bases from V and 4 bases from J, with 12 bases between. Per germline, CDR1 SGHTA and CDR2 FQGNSA. The CDR3 region has the DNA TGTGCCAGCAGCCGGGTGCGGAATTACGAGCAGTACTTC. It is translated as CASSRVRNYEQYF.

This chain joins TRBV10-1 and TRBJ1-3; TRBD1 is a possible D gene (6 bases). Germline-derived CDR1 and CDR2 are WNHNN and SYGVQD (reference sequence). The CDR3 contains 16 residues. Trimming cost V 6 bases and J 2 bases, with 17 bases left between them. The CDR3 DNA reads TGCGCCAGCAGCCCTTCCGGACAGTCGACTGGAAACACCATATATTTT. Amino acids: CASSPSGQSTGNTIYF.

V and J are TRBV11-3 and TRBJ2-3; maybe TRBD2 (7 bases). CDR1 and CDR2 (germline): SGHNT, YENEEA. The germline V and J ends were trimmed by 2 bases and 6 bases, with 12 bases remaining between them. The length of the CDR3 is 14 residues. The CDR3 DNA reads as TGTGCCAGCAGCTTACAGGCGGGGGCGGATACGCAGTATTTT. This encodes CASSLQAGADTQYF.

This chain connects TRBV5-1 to TRBJ2-2, with TRBD2 matching over 7 bases. V dropped 2 bases and J dropped 5; count of bases not matched to a gene: 6. Germline assignment: CDR1 SGHRS and CDR2 YFSETQ. The CDR3 spans 15 residues. DNA for the CDR3: TGCGCCAGCAGCTTCCGGGAGGACGGAACCGGGGAGCTGTTTTTT. As protein: CASSFREDGTGELFF.